The source of this TCR beta chain is a study of T cell repertoires in cytomegalovirus infection. Background on the study: Indications of both CMV infection and matching HLA type were provided by public TCR beta signatures. Study-wide points: Adding up the frequency of public TCR beta families identified people who carried CMV plus the relevant HLA. Clonotype analysis showed dominance of the ex vivo response by HLA-C-restricted CMV-specific TCR beta clonotypes.

About this clonotype: Its specificity is not known.

Via MiXCR, TCRdb re-called the reads, giving one row per CDR3 protein. The top ten clones hold roughly 19% of a sample with around 300,000 distinct CDR3 sequences, roughly a fifth of them seen once. The germline gives CDR1 MNHEY, CDR2 SVGEGT. V was clipped by 4 bases and J by 4 bases; unmatched bases: 5. The CDR3 spans 15 residues. This receptor was taken from a human donor in good health (CMV status not recorded). Some clones in this sample may be carry-over from other donors' samples. The chain joins TRBV6-2 or TRBV6-3 to TRBJ2-1; 9 positions agree with TRBD2. Material: cultured PBMCs, obtained from culture after CMV antigen stimulation. CDR3 region: CASSFLAGLYNEQFF. The CDR3 DNA reads TGTGCCAGCAGTTTCCTAGCGGGGTTATACAATGAGCAGTTCTTC.